Detailed here is one T cell receptor (beta chain). This clonotype was observed many times. Its cognate antigen has yet to be identified. The sample holds no much larger clone one base away, and base qualities are not on file. CDR1 and CDR2 are drawn from the germline V gene (reference sequence): DFQATT, SNEGSKA. Inclusive of the bounding cysteine and phenylalanine, the CDR3 is 14 residues long. The read is trimmed to its CDR3 DNA, 42 bases read in frame from base 1. A distance of 11 bases separates the germline ends of V and J, which lose 2 bases and 2 bases respectively. These data are taken from a study of prognosis after radiotherapy for stage I lung cancer (TCRdb year 2021). General notes on the study: Between early 2018 and 2019, nineteen stage I NSCLC patients were enrolled in Nanjing, China. Roughly 14 patients had newly diagnosed primary stage I lung tumors, and a few had oligometastatic NSCLC after surgical resection of the primary tumor. All patients were regarded as medically inoperable, because of comorbidities in 11 to 12 patients and refusal of surgery in roughly 7 patients. The cohort comprised over ten men and a handful of women with a median age of about 70 years, ranging from about 50 to 84 years. Squamous cell carcinoma histology was identified in more than 5 patients, and adenocarcinoma histology was identified in twelve patients. SBRT was delivered in 3 to 5 fractions with a biologically effective dose of at least 100 Gy, and image-guided IMRT or VMAT was used for delivery. In every patient, SBRT was given without any concurrent therapy. Four of the 19 patients developed distant metastases after SBRT, at a median of roughly seven months; the other 15 showed no significant progression. Peripheral blood TCR beta repertoires were profiled in stage I NSCLC patients before and after stereotactic body radiotherapy, and the study then linked these repertoires to distant failure. For each of the approximately 19 patients, one blood sample was taken before SBRT and one after, so the study sequenced around 40 samples in total. On the study overall, not on this receptor specifically: After SBRT, the number of unique TCR clones decreased (median about 10,000 before versus some 6,900 after; Wilcoxon paired P=0.011). Post-SBRT Shannon entropy and its change from baseline were lower in patients who developed distant metastases; baseline Shannon entropy was not associated with metastases. The study was limited by its small cohort and short follow-up, and the findings require independent validation. Whether the expanded TCR clones were tumor-specific was not determined. All reported P values were unadjusted for multiple comparisons. Differences in TRBV and TRBJ usage frequencies by metastasis status were reportedly observed in two V genes at baseline and in several V and two J genes after SBRT.

The TCR beta CDR3 region was amplified from genomic DNA by two rounds of multiplex PCR. In the first PCR round, primers specific to each TRBV and TRBJ gene were used, and the primer sequences were filed in Chinese patent CN105087789A. Universal primers were used in the second round of PCR. The Roche High Pure PCR Template Preparation Kit was used to extract genomic DNA from frozen PBMCs. An Illumina HiSeq 3000 was used to sequence the libraries paired-end with 151 bp reads. In the paper's pipeline: CutAdapt was used to remove raw reads lacking the multiplex PCR primer sequences. Using PEAR, the high-quality paired reads were merged into contigs. MiXCR assigned TRB V, D and J gene segments to each contig by aligning to reference sequences. CDR3 sequences were clustered by base quality and sequence similarity to remove sequencing errors. Shannon entropy normalized by the natural log of productive TCR sequence number was used as the measure of diversity. To get clonality, Shannon entropy was divided by the natural log of the number of unique clonotypes, and that result was subtracted from one. Progression-free survival cut-offs for repertoire metrics were chosen using the Youden index of ROC curves, with analyses run in R 3.5.3. TCRdb reprocessing: public reads trimmed at Q25 with fastp, clones called with MiXCR, in-frame beta chains kept. When rows share a CDR3 protein, they turn into one entry using the most common DNA and genes. It is TCRdb's table, rather than the study itself, that gives the V and J calls and clone size. The sample data list around 26,000 distinct CDR3 sequences, and about 30% of these were observed just once. 30% to 45% of the sample goes to the ten largest clones.

A history of other malignancies or of prior chemotherapy or radiotherapy was absent in all patients, and node-negative disease was shown on CT and PET/CT in all patients. About 6.4 milliliters of peripheral venous blood were drawn into EDTA tubes at each of two time points. Ficoll-Paque Plus density-gradient centrifugation was used to isolate PBMCs. Immediately after collection, samples were stored at -80 degrees C until analysis. The sequence derives from a donor aged 50 or older with non-small cell lung cancer. Specimen: PBMCs, collected before or after stereotactic body radiation therapy (not recorded which). The chain couples TRBV20-1 to TRBJ2-3; D gene: possibly TRBD1, on 5 matching bases. The DNA sequence reads TGCAGTGCTAGAACCCAGGGTTACACAGATACGCAGTATTTT. This is translated as CSARTQGYTDTQYF.